This passage covers 13 T cell receptor beta chains from one sample sequenced in a study of blood T cells in healthy people across ages. Primers used in a second PCR of roughly 6 to 12 cycles were a sample-barcoded 5' primer and a J-beta primer mix. MiXCR, applied by TCRdb to the 5' RACE reads, yields one record per CDR3 protein. The table shows some 760,000 distinct CDR3 sequences, with 25% occurring only once. This sample also belongs to another study, concerning T cells of mothers and their children.

The sequenced material came from blood. These receptors originate from a boy aged 5-17 years in good health.

This clonotype was recorded only once. The V call is TRBV11-1, the J call TRBJ1-1; D ambiguous. Trimming shortened V by 6 bases and J by 1 base, and 9 bases separated the two germline ends. This CDR3 has 13 residues. The germline CDR1 and CDR2 sequences are SGHAT and FQDESV (reference sequence). CDR3 in DNA: TGTGCCAGCAGTGTAAATACGAACACTGAAGCTTTCTTT. The encoded protein is CASSVNTNTEAFF.

The table lists this clonotype with a few counts. J is TRBJ2-7 and V is TRBV28; 8 positions match TRBD2. The DNA end lines up better with TRBJ2-1; the J call may be wrong. This CDR3 region has 16 residues. CDR1 and CDR2 from the germline V gene are MDHEN and SYDVKM. CDR3 sequence: CASSSTGVAGTVAQFF. CDR3 DNA sequence: TGTGCCAGCAGTTCGACGGGAGTAGCGGGAACGGTGGCGCAGTTCTTC.

The chain has TRBV6-5 and TRBJ2-5; weak D call: TRBD1 (5 bases). The tail of the sequence fits TRBJ2-7 better, so the J call may be wrong. The germline CDR1 and CDR2 sequences are MNHEY and SVGAGI. This CDR3 is built from 15 residues. The CDR3 sequence: CASSYSTDPSYEQYF. The CDR3, as DNA: TGTGCCAGCAGTTACTCGACAGACCCTTCCTACGAGCAGTACTTC.

This clonotype was counted a few times. This rearrangement joins TRBV5-1 to TRBJ1-1; D uncertain. The germline V gene encodes CDR1 SGHRS and CDR2 YFSETQ. Deletions cut 4 bases from V and 5 bases from J, with 12 bases between. The CDR3 extends over 13 amino acids. The CDR3 loop reads CASSAERRTEAFF. The DNA for the CDR3 is TGCGCCAGCAGCGCGGAAAGGAGGACTGAAGCTTTCTTT.

V usage is TRBV7-2 and J usage is TRBJ2-3; possibly TRBD1 or TRBD2 for D (6 bases each). This CDR3 has 17 residues. Germline V lookup: CDR1 SGHTA, CDR2 FQGNSA. Trimming took 5 bases from V and 0 from J, leaving 18 bases between them. This CDR3 is CASSLLGGGPSTDTQYF. The CDR3 DNA sequence: TGTGCCAGCAGCCTACTGGGGGGCGGGCCTAGCACAGATACGCAGTATTTT.

The chain has TRBV6-5 and TRBJ1-4; D unclear. Trimming removed 1 base at V and 4 bases at J, with 13 bases between. Germline V gives CDR1 MNHEY, CDR2 SVGAGI. The CDR3 runs 16 residues. The chain's CDR3 is CASSYFQDGINEKLFF. In DNA form, the CDR3 reads TGTGCCAGCAGTTACTTTCAGGACGGAATTAATGAAAAACTGTTTTTT.

About this clonotype: At one end, the junction sequence differs from germline, possibly due to a read error. The gene calls are TRBV11-2 and TRBJ2-3, with D possibly being TRBD2 (5 bases). The germline V gene encodes CDR1 SGHAT and CDR2 FQNNGV. The CDR3 sequence is 13 residues long. CDR3 sequence: CASSLDLRGRLEF. CDR3 DNA sequence: TGTGCCAGCAGCTTAGATCTCCGCGGGCGCCTGGAGTTT.

The chain employs TRBV15 and TRBJ2-5; 8 bases fit TRBD1. V was pared by 5 bases and J by 0 bases, with 5 bases of the junction left unmatched. There are 15 residues in the CDR3. The germline V gene encodes CDR1 LNHNV and CDR2 YYDKDF (reference sequence). The CDR3 coding sequence is TGTGCCACCAGCTCCCGGGACAGGTACCAAGAGACCCAGTACTTC. This translates into CATSSRDRYQETQYF. Full variable domain (missing parts from reference TRBV15 and TRBJ2-5): DAMVIQNPRYQVTQFGKPVTLSCSQTLNHNVMYWYQQKSSQAPKLLFHYYDKDFNNEADTPDNFQSRRPNTSFCFLDIRSPGLGDTAMYLCATSSRDRYQETQYFGPGTRLLVL.

This clonotype was observed a few times. The CDR3 coding sequence is TGTGCCAGCATAGACAGGGGGAATCAGCCCCAGCATTTT. Translation: CASIDRGNQPQHF. The gene calls are TRBV6-1 and TRBJ1-5; TRBD1 matches 9 bases. The germline V gene has CDR1 MNHNS and CDR2 SASEGT. J gave up 4 bases and V 7 bases, and 2 bases lay outside the gene matches. CDR3 size: 13 residues.

The chain couples TRBV6-5 to TRBJ2-6, with 7 nucleotides matching TRBD1. The V gene end was trimmed by 2 bases and the J gene end by 2 bases; junction bases not matched to a gene: 0. CDR3 length: 15 amino acids. CDR1 is MNHEY, CDR2 SVGAGI, per germline. Here the CDR3 reads CASSYDRAGANVLTF. The CDR3 DNA sequence: TGTGCCAGCAGTTACGACAGGGCTGGGGCCAACGTCCTGACTTTC.

Written as DNA, the CDR3 is TGTGCCAGTAGTCAGGCTCCCTATGGCTACACCTTC. Protein product: CASSQAPYGYTF. This chain joins TRBV19 and TRBJ1-2; D unresolved. This CDR3 is built from 12 residues. V lost 5 bases, J lost 4 bases, and 8 bases lay in between. Germline loops: CDR1 LNHDA, CDR2 SQIVND (reference sequence).

This clonotype came up a few times. The chain employs TRBV5-1 and TRBJ2-3, with 7 bases lining up with TRBD1. This CDR3 has 16 residues. CDR1 SGHRS and CDR2 YFSETQ come from the germline V gene. The J segment lost 6 bases and the V segment lost 0 bases, leaving 10 bases of the junction unmatched. The CDR3 protein is CASSLEYAQGEDTQYF. Written as DNA, the CDR3 is TGCGCCAGCAGCTTGGAATATGCTCAGGGGGAGGATACGCAGTATTTT.

The chain uses TRBV12-3 or TRBV12-4 and TRBJ2-5; 9 bases are shared with TRBD1. The DNA end favors TRBJ2-7, so the J call may be wrong. This CDR3 is 14 amino acids long. CDR3 DNA sequence: TGTGCCAGCAGCCCACAGGGGGCTTACTACGAGCAGTACTTC. It encodes CASSPQGAYYEQYF.